This T cell receptor (beta chain) was obtained from a study of T-cell reconstitution after alpha-beta-depleted transplantation in children. TCRbeta library construction was performed incorporating unique molecular identifiers. TCRdb itself ran the PCR reads through MiXCR, one entry per CDR3 protein. The data contain 350,000 to 400,000 distinct CDR3 sequences, roughly 13% of them seen just once; the ten biggest clones take up about 4.5%. The source of this sequence is a human donor who donated a stem cell graft to a child with Fanconi anemia. The sample here was PBMCs, taken from the stem cell graft.

The CDR3 DNA reads as TGTGCCAGCGGGAGAGCAGGGGCCTATGGCTACACCTTC. Translation gives CASGRAGAYGYTF. The chain carries TRBV6-1 and TRBJ1-2, with D possibly matching TRBD1 (6 bases). CDR1 is MNHNS and CDR2 is SASEGT in the germline V gene. Trimming removed 8 bases at V and 4 bases at J, with 14 bases between. This CDR3 region has 13 residues.